The text below deals with one T cell receptor beta chain. No antigen is known for it. No base quality values were provided; no much bigger clone lies one nucleotide off. The data are from a study of T cell changes during pregnancy in multiple sclerosis (dated 2019 in TCRdb). With respect to the entire study: The study looked at changes in the T cell repertoire across pregnancy in women with multiple sclerosis.

CDR1 and CDR2 are drawn from the germline V gene: SGHTA, FQGNSA. Deletion took 4 bases off V and 7 bases off J, with a span of 11 bases between the germline ends. There are 13 amino acids in the CDR3, from cysteine to phenylalanine inclusive. Of all the DNA, just the CDR3 is kept, 39 bases in frame from base 1. Libraries were made using the immunoSEQ multiplex PCR assay. Held by TCRdb, this immuneACCESS table contains in-frame sequences only and omits some clones. Under half of the omission traces to an unresolved V gene where checked; the cause of the rest is unknown. The sample contains about 12,000 clones, about 85% of them found a single time. The ten largest clones represent around 15% of the sample.

Specimen: CD8+ T cells from peripheral blood mononuclear cells, collected in the second trimester of pregnancy. The TCR originated in a female donor in good health, enrolled as a control in a pregnancy study. The chain links TRBV7-2 with TRBJ2-1; the D gene is perhaps TRBD1, from 6 matching bases. The DNA reads as follows: TGTGCCAGCAGCTGGGGGCGTACGAATGAGCAGTTCTTC. Translated, this is CASSWGRTNEQFF.